This TCR beta chain emerged from a study of preoperative IRX-2 immunotherapy in early breast cancer. Germline lookup yields CDR1 LNHDA and CDR2 SQIVND (reference sequence). V gave up 11 bases and J gave up 8 bases; unmatched junction bases: 16. CDR3 length: 14 residues. TCRdb's copy holds only in-frame clones and misses some; the assay was immunoSEQ multiplex PCR. The data contain around 34,000 clones, 90% to 95% of them seen just once; the ten biggest clones take up roughly 6.5%. Documented treatment: preoperative locoregional IRX-2 cytokine immunotherapy. The source is a human donor with breast cancer. The chain links TRBV19 to TRBJ1-2; 8 nucleotides line up with TRBD1. This material was obtained from a patient treated with IRX-2 immunotherapy. This CDR3 reads CASLGTGGRRGYTF. The CDR3 DNA reads as TGTGCCTCACTGGGCACAGGGGGAAGAAGAGGCTACACCTTC.